The entry below gives a single TCR beta chain sequence along with its context. Its antigen specificity is not known. Base qualities are not at hand, and no much larger clone is one base apart. Looking up the germline V gene yields CDR1 SGDLS and CDR2 YYNGEE. The CDR3, cysteine through phenylalanine, is 15 amino acids long. The kept DNA is CDR3 alone, 45 bases in frame from the first base. V lost 2 bases and J lost 5 bases, and the count of bases not matched to a germline gene is 8. The donors were healthy, HIV-negative adults with no recently reported acute infections or vaccinations. All donors were Caucasian adults living in Nashville, Tennessee, USA. CD4+ T cells were enriched through magnetic negative selection, after which naive cells were positively selected on CD45RA and the remaining negative fraction served as the memory subset. After blood collection by leukapheresis, PBMCs were isolated using Ficoll-Histopaque density gradient centrifugation and then cryopreserved in the vapor phase of liquid nitrogen. Purity and quantity of every magnetically sorted T cell population were checked by analytical flow cytometry. Each sorted fraction had its genomic DNA isolated and then quantified by UV absorbance on a Nanodrop 2000c.

This entry is derived from a study of shared clonotypes between healthy human individuals (TCRdb year 2020). In terms of the full investigation: The cohort included a few men and a couple of women between 18 and 49 years of age. For each donor, CD4 naive and CD4 memory were each run on three plates, CD8 naive on two plates, and CD8 memory on one plate. Per donor, leukapheresis produced somewhere between about 0.9 and 9.5 billion PBMCs. Libraries were prepared and TCR repertoires were sequenced by different laboratories using diverse techniques, in order to increase sequencing depth and limit assay-specific biases. Blood TCR repertoires of a handful of healthy adults were deeply sequenced to estimate repertoire size and the extent of clonotype sharing between individuals.

The paper's findings and limits, for the study overall: Naive subsets generally had larger estimated clonotype richness than memory subsets did. Compared with non-shared clonotypes, clonotypes shared by all four sorted-subset donors had higher generation probabilities. Rarefaction of sorted-subset datasets indicated incomplete sequencing despite the large sequencing depth. The small number of donors limited the genetic and exposure-history diversity represented. Sharing across a few donors was observed for approximately 5% of naive CD4, around 3.5% of naive CD8, 2% to 2.5% of memory CD4, and 0.4% of memory CD8 clonotypes. Pairwise subsampling indicated that sequencing depth was expected to affect the degree of clonotype sharing among donors. Sampling was restricted to blood, and TCR repertoires in tissue are likely to differ from TCR repertoires in blood.

TCR CDR3 regions were amplified from genomic DNA by multiplex PCR using the deep immunoSEQ assay. Extracted genomic DNA from each cell subset was spread evenly across all wells of several immunoSEQ 96-well plates, with each plate serving as a replicate. Each replicate PCR for sorted subsets received roughly 0.2 ug genomic DNA, equal to about 30,000 T cell genomes. Purified libraries were measured with a Qubit 3.0 fluorometer, size-checked on a Bioanalyzer 2100, and measured again with the KAPA Library Quantification kit. Every immunoSEQ 96-well plate was sequenced on a separate single-read 150-cycle Illumina NextSeq 550 flow cell. As for the authors' bioinformatics: Because the immunoSEQ output held only junctional sequences and lacked quality scores, the filtering could not match the filtering applied to full-length reads. To assign V/J genes and CDR3, sequences were annotated against IMGT germline references using PyIR, a Python wrapper for IgBLAST v1.9. Reads were removed for weak V/J assignments (E-value above 1e-6), missing CDR3, stop codons, out-of-frame junctions, or ambiguous translated residues. V3J clonotypes were defined as sequences sharing the same inferred V gene, J gene, and CDR3 amino acid sequence. Percentage overlap between repertoires was computed as shared unique clonotypes divided by the size of the smaller repertoire. Repertoire richness was assessed with RTK rarefaction, the Chao1 estimator, and Recon v2.1 estimates of unobserved clonotypes. Generation probabilities were computed with OLGA for all TCRbeta clonotypes obtained by the gDNA method from several donors. The immuneACCESS repertoire file appears here via TCRdb, limited to in-frame rearrangements. These files lack a portion of the clones; in checked studies, under half of the deficit traces to unresolved V genes, and the cause of the others is not known. V and J calls and clone size are copied from that table; D and trimming were computed from the DNA. For this sample the table gives millions of clones, of which 85% to 95% were detected only once. Approximately 0.13% of the sample goes to the ten largest clones.

The specimen sequenced was naive CD4+ T cells sorted from blood. The meaning of the sample's cell subset or site label: CD45RA+ positively selected. The sequence is built from TRBV9 and TRBJ2-5, and TRBD1 aligns with 8 junction nucleotides. The clonotype originates from a man aged 18 to 30 in good health. The CDR3 corresponds to CASSVTGDFAETQYF. Here is the DNA: TGTGCCAGCAGCGTGACAGGGGATTTCGCGGAGACCCAGTACTTC.